This T cell receptor (beta chain) was sequenced during a study of T cell repertoires and Cas9 in healthy adults (dated 2018 in TCRdb). With regard to the full study: SpCas9-reactive T cells were characterized for multi-effector potency, cytotoxicity and lineage determination within the CD4 and CD8 compartments. Preexisting T cell immunity against the Streptococcus pyogenes Cas9 nuclease (SpCas9) used in CRISPR gene editing was examined in the study.

Beyond this particular receptor, the publication reports: SpCas9-reactive regulatory T cells were reported to mitigate proliferation and function of SpCas9-reactive effector T cells in vitro.

Healthy humans were used as donors in the study. This clone was counted a few times. Its specific antigen is unknown. No base-level quality is on record; no much larger clone is a single base apart. The library was generated by the immunoSEQ multiplex PCR assay. Held by TCRdb, this immuneACCESS table contains in-frame sequences only and omits some clones. Under half of the omission traces to an unresolved V gene where checked; the cause of the rest is unknown. This sample has about 15,000 clones in its table, and 85% to 90% of those were observed once. Of the sample, roughly 1.5% falls within the top ten clones. The CDR3, from cysteine to phenylalanine, totals 16 residues. Just the 48-base CDR3 DNA is kept, in frame starting at base 1. According to the germline V gene (reference sequence), CDR1 reads LNHDA and CDR2 reads SQIVND. V lost 6 bases and J lost 9 bases, and the count of bases not matched to a germline gene is 14.

The receptor comes from a human donor in good health. The sequenced material came from Tregs (CD4+, CD25+, CD127-, CD137-, CD154-) from PBMCs; culture status not recorded. This chain is built from TRBV19 and TRBJ1-6, with 7 bases aligning to TRBD1. This receptor has the CDR3 CASRWEEGTDGSPLHF. The DNA sequence follows: TGTGCCAGTAGATGGGAGGAAGGGACAGACGGTTCACCCCTCCACTTT.